The clone carrying this TCR beta chain was recorded at least ten times. This sample is drawn from a study of T-cell reconstitution after alpha-beta-depleted transplantation in children. The CDR3 covers 13 residues. The V gene lost 5 bases and the J gene lost 3 bases, with 8 bases spanning the gap. CDR1 and CDR2 from the germline V gene are MNHEY and SVGAGI. Unique molecular identifiers were used in preparing the TCRbeta library. TCRdb reanalysed the PCR reads using MiXCR and keeps one entry per CDR3 protein. Of roughly 100,000 distinct CDR3 sequences listed, roughly 8% were seen once; the top ten hold 5.5% to 8.5%.

The gene calls are TRBV6-5 and TRBJ2-1; D may be TRBD1 (6 bases). The TCR sequence derives from a human donor who donated a stem cell graft to a child with congenital amegakaryocytic thrombocytopenia. The sample was PBMCs from the stem cell graft donor, taken from the stem cell graft. CDR3 region: CASSTQGYNEQFF. Here the CDR3 DNA reads TGTGCCAGCAGTACACAGGGCTACAATGAGCAGTTCTTC.